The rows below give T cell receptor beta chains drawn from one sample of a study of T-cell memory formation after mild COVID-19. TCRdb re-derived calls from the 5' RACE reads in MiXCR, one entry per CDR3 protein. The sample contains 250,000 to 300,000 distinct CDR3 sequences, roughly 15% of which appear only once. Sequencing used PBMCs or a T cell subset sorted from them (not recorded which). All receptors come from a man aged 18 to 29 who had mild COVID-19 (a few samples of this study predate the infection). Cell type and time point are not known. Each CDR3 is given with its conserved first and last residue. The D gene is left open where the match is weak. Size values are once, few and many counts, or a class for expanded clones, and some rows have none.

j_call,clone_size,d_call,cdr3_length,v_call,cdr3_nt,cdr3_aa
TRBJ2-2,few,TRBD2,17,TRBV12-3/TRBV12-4,TGTGCCAGCAGTTTTGGGACTAGCGGGGGGATCACCGGGGAGCTGTTTTTT,CASSFGTSGGITGELFF
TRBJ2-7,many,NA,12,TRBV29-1,TGCAGCGTCGCCCCTCACTCCTACGAGCAGTACTTC,CSVAPHSYEQYF
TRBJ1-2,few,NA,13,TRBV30,TGTGCCTGGAGTGTACGCACCCCCGGGGGCTACACCTTC,CAWSVRTPGGYTF
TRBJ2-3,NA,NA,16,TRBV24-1,TGTGCCACCAGTGACAGGGACAGCGGGTCGGGGTATACGCAGTATTTT,CATSDRDSGSGYTQYF
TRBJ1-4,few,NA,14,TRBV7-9,TGTGCCAGCACCCCGGGGGCCTTTAATGAAAAACTGTTTTTT,CASTPGAFNEKLFF
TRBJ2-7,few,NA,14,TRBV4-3,TGCGCCAGCAGCCAAGAGAGTTGGGGACAAAGGAAGTACTTC,CASSQESWGQRKYF
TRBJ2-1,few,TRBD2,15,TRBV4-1,TGCGCCAGCAGCCAAGTTAGCGGGGGGAACCATGAGCAGTTCTTC,CASSQVSGGNHEQFF
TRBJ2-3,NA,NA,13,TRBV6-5,TGTGCCAGCAGTTACTTCCACACAGATACGCAGTATTTT,CASSYFHTDTQYF
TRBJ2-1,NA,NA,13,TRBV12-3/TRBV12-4,TGTGCCAGCAGTTTAGGCCGAGCCGCTGAGCAGTTCTTC,CASSLGRAAEQFF
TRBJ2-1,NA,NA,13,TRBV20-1,TGCAGTGCTTCCCAAACTTGGGGGGATGAGCAGTTCTTC,CSASQTWGDEQFF
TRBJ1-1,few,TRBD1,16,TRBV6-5,TGTGCCAGCAGTTACTCGAAAGGGACAGCGAACACTGAAGCTTTCTTT,CASSYSKGTANTEAFF
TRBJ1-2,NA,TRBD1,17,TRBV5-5,TGTGCCAGCAGCTTGGGACCCGGGACAGCATTTGGATTTGGCTACACCTTC,CASSLGPGTAFGFGYTF
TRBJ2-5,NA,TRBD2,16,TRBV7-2,TGTGCCAGCAGCTTTTCTAGCGGGGGGGCCGGGGGGACCCAGTACTTC,CASSFSSGGAGGTQYF
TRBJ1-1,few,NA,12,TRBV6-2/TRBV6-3,TGTGCCAGCAGTTCCCTGGTACACGGGGCTTTCTTT,CASSSLVHGAFF
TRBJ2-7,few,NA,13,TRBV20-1,TGCAGTGCCAGGAATATGGGTTCCTACGAGCAGTACTTC,CSARNMGSYEQYF
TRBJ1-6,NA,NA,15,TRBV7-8,TGTGCCAGCAGTGCCCCAGGTGGGGTGGGTCCACCCCTCCACTTT,CASSAPGGVGPPLHF
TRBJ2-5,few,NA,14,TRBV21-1,TGTGCCAGCAGCAATGCGGGTCGCGCAGAGACCCAGTACTTC,CASSNAGRAETQYF
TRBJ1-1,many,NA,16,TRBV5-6,TGTGCCAGCAGCTTTTCCTGGAGGGGGAAGAACACTGAAGCTTTCTTT,CASSFSWRGKNTEAFF
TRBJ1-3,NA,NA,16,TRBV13,TGTGCCAGCAGCTTAGGTCGGCAGAGCGTCGGAAACACCATATATTTT,CASSLGRQSVGNTIYF
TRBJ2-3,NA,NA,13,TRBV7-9,TGTGCCAGCAGCTCCGCCGGGATCGATACGCAGTATTTT,CASSSAGIDTQYF
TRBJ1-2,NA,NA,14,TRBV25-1,TGTGCCAGCAGTGATGGCAGGGTTGGCTATGGCTACACCTTC,CASSDGRVGYGYTF
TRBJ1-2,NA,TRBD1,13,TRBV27,TGTGCCAGCAGACAGGGGGCTTCGGCTGGCTACACCTTC,CASRQGASAGYTF
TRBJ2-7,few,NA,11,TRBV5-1,TGCGCCAGCAGCTTGGAGGTTGAGCAGTACTTC,CASSLEVEQYF
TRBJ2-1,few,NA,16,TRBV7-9,TGTGCCAGCACCCCTAGGGTCGGGACGGTCTACAATGAGCAGTTCTTC,CASTPRVGTVYNEQFF
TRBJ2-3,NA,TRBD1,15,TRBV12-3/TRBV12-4,TGTGCCAGCAGTCACAGACAGGGGTATACAGATACGCAGTATTTT,CASSHRQGYTDTQYF
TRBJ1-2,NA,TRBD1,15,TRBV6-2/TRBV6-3,TGTGCCAGCAGCTTCCGCCCGGACAGGGGTGATGGCTACACCTTC,CASSFRPDRGDGYTF
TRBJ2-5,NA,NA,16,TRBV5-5,TGTGCCAGCAGCTTGATCTGGATCCGGCGGAGGGAGACCCAGTACTTC,CASSLIWIRRRETQYF
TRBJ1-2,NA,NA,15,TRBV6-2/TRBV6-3,TGTGCCAGCAGTTACGGGCTGTGGAATAACTATGGCTACACCTTC,CASSYGLWNNYGYTF
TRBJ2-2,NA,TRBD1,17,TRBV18,TGTGCCAGCTCACCCAAAGGGGGCACCTCGAACACCGGGGAGCTGTTTTTT,CASSPKGGTSNTGELFF
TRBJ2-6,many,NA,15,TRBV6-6,TGTGCCAGCAGCGATGGGGGCACTGGGGCCAACGTCCTGACTTTC,CASSDGGTGANVLTF
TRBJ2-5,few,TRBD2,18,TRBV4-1,TGCGCCAGCTCACCAAGGGGCCCCGGGACTAGCGGGCAAGAGACCCAGTACTTC,CASSPRGPGTSGQETQYF
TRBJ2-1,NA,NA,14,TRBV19,TGTGCCAGTAGTATAGACACTTCATACAATGAGCAGTTCTTC,CASSIDTSYNEQFF
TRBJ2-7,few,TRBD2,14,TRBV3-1,TGTGCCAGCAGCCAGGCTAGCGGTTCCTACGAGCAGTACTTC,CASSQASGSYEQYF
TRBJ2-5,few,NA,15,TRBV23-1,TGCGCCACCCGAGATCACTGCGGGGTCCAAGAGACCCAGTACTTC,CATRDHCGVQETQYF
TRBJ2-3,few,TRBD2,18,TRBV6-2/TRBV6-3,TGTGCCAGCAGCCGTCGACTAGCGGGGGGGCTGGGCACAGATACGCAGTATTTT,CASSRRLAGGLGTDTQYF
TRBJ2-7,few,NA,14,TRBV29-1,TGCAGCCGGAGCCCAACGGGTCCAGGGTGCGAGCAGTACTTC,CSRSPTGPGCEQYF
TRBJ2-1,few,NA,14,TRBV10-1,TGCGCCAGCAGCGAGGAATTGCTGTCGCGGGAGCAGTTCTTC,CASSEELLSREQFF
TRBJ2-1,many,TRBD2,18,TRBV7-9,TGTGCCAGCAGCGGCCCGGGGCTAGCGGGGACCACCTACAATGAGCAGTTCTTC,CASSGPGLAGTTYNEQFF
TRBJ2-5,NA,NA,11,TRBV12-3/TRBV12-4,TGTGCCAGCGGACCGTGGGAGAGCCAGTACTTC,CASGPWESQYF
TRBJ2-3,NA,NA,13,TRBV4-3,TGCGCCAGTGGGGGGGGGGCTACAGATACGCAGTATTTT,CASGGGATDTQYF
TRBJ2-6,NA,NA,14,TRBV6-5,TGTGCCAGCAGCCCAGGGTCTGGGGCCAACGTCCTGACTTTC,CASSPGSGANVLTF
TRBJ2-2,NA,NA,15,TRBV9,TGTGCCAGCAGCGTAGATTGGGGAAGCACCGGGGAGCTGTTTTTT,CASSVDWGSTGELFF
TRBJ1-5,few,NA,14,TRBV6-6,TGTGCCAGCAGCCCTGGATGGGGAGGGCAGCCCCAGCATTTT,CASSPGWGGQPQHF
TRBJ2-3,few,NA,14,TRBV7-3,TGTGCCAGCAGCTTACTGGGGGCGCGGGATACGCAGTATTTT,CASSLLGARDTQYF
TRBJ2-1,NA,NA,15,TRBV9,TGTGCCAGCAGGGCCGCCGGGACTCCAGACAATGAGCAGTTCTTC,CASRAAGTPDNEQFF
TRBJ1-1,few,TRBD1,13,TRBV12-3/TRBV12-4,TGTGCCACCGTACAGGGGTTCGGCACTGAAGCTTTCTTT,CATVQGFGTEAFF
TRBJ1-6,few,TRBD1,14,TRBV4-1,TGCGCCAGCAGCAGCGCCGGGACAGGAATACCCCTCCACTTT,CASSSAGTGIPLHF
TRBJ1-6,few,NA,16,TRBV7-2,TGTGCCAGCAGCCGCTTCGTCGGGGGATATAATTCACCCCTCCACTTT,CASSRFVGGYNSPLHF
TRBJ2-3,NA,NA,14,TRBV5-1,TGCGCCAGCAGAGCCGGGACTCCGGGGGATACGCAGTATTTT,CASRAGTPGDTQYF
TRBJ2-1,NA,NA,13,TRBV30,TGTGCCTCCGATGGGGGGCTGCGAGGGGAGCAGTTCTTC,CASDGGLRGEQFF
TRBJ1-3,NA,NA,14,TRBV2,TGTGCCAGCACCAGTTTGGGTTTAGGAAACACCATATATTTT,CASTSLGLGNTIYF
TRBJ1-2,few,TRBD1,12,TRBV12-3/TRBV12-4,TGTGCCAGCAGTGCCGGACAGGGGGACTACACCTTC,CASSAGQGDYTF
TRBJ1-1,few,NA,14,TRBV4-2,TGTGCCAGCAACCACCCCGGGGGGAACACTGAAGCTTTCTTT,CASNHPGGNTEAFF